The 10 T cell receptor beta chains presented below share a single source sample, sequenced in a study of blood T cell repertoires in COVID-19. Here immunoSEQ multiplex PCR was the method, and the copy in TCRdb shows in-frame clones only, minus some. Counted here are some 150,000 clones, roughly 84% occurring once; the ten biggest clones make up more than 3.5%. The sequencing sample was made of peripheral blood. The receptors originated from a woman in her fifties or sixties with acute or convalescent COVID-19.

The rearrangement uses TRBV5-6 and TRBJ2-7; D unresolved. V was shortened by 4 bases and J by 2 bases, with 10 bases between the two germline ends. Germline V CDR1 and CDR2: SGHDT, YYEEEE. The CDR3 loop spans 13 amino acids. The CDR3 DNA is TGTGCCAGCAGCGTGGGCAGAACCTACGAGCAGTACTTC. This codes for CASSVGRTYEQYF.

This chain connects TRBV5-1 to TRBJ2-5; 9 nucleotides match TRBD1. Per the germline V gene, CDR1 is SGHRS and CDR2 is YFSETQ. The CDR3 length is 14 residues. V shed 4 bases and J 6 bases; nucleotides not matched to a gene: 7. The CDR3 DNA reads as TGCGCCAGCAGCAGGACAGGGGAGGGAAAGACCCAGTACTTC. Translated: CASSRTGEGKTQYF.

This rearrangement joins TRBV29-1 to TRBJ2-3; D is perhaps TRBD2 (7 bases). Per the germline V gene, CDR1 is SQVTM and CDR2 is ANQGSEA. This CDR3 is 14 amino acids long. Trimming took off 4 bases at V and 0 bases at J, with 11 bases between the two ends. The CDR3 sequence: CSVVAGASTDTQYF. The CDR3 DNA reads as TGCAGCGTTGTGGCGGGGGCTAGCACAGATACGCAGTATTTT.

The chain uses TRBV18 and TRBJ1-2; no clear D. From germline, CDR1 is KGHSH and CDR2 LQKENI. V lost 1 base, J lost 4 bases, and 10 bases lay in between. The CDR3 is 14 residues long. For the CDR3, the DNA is TGTGCCAGCTCACCACGACGGGATTCCTATGGCTACACCTTC. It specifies CASSPRRDSYGYTF. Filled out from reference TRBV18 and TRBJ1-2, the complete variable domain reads NAGVMQNPRHLVRRRGQEARLRCSPMKGHSHVYWYRQLPEEGLKFMVYLQKENIIDESGMPKERFSAEFPKEGPSILRIQQVVRGDSAAYFCASSPRRDSYGYTFGSGTRLTVV.

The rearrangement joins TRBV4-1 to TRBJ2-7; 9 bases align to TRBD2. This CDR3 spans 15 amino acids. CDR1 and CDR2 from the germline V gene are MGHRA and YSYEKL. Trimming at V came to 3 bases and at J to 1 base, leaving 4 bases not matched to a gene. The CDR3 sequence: CASSQPGLASYEQYF. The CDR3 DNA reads TGCGCCAGCAGCCAGCCGGGACTAGCATCCTACGAGCAGTACTTC.

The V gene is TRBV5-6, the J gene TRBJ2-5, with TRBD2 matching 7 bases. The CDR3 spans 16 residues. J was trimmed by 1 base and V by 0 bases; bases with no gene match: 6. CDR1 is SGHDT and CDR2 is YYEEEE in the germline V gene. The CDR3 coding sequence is TGTGCCAGCAGCTTGGCGGGCCCTAGCGGCCAAGAGACCCAGTACTTC. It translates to CASSLAGPSGQETQYF.

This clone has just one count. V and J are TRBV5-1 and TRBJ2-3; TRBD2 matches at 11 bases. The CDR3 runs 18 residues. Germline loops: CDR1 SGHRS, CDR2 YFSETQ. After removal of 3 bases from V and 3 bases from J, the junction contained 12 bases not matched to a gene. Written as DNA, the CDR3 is TGCGCCAGCAGCTCCGGAAGGATAGCGGGAGGGGGAACAGATACGCAGTATTTT. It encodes CASSSGRIAGGGTDTQYF.

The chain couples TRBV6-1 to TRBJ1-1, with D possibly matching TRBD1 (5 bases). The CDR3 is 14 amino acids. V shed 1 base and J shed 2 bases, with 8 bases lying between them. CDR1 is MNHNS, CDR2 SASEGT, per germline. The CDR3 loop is CASSEGTLNTEAFF. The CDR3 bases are TGTGCCAGCAGTGAAGGGACACTCAACACTGAAGCTTTCTTT.

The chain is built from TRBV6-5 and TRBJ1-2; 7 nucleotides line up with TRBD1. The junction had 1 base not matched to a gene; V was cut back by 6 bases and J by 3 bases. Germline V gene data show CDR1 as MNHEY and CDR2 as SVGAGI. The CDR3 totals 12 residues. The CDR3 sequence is CASRQGDYGYTF. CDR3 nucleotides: TGTGCCAGCAGGCAGGGGGACTATGGCTACACCTTC.

CDR3 sequence reads: CASSLVGLNYGYTF. The DNA for the CDR3 is TGTGCCAGCAGCTTAGTGGGGCTCAACTATGGCTACACCTTC. The rearrangement joins TRBV11-2 to TRBJ1-2; TRBD1 is a possible D gene (5 bases). V lost 1 base to trimming and J lost 2 bases, with 8 bases between them. This CDR3 is built from 14 residues. Germline loops: CDR1 SGHAT, CDR2 FQNNGV.